This TCR beta chain stems from a study of cytomegalovirus exposure and HLA in healthy donors. Study outcomes and limitations: Per a prior analysis, the majority of TCR beta V segments were productive roughly 90% or roughly 30% of the time. Beyond CMV serostatus, there was no information to go on about immune exposure.

The study ran its PCR with 60 Vbeta and 13 Jbeta primers. Clones were read by immunoSEQ multiplex PCR, and TCRdb kept only the in-frame ones, dropping some. The sample holds roughly 78,000 clones, 60% to 70% seen once. Note on this clone: Its antigen is undetermined.

CDR3 length equals 17 residues. V shed 4 bases, J shed 7 bases, and the junction held 15 bases outside the gene matches. Germline V gene lookup returns CDR1 SGHRS and CDR2 YFSETQ. The V gene is TRBV5-1, the J gene TRBJ1-2; TRBD1 matches at 11 bases. The material sequenced was PBMCs. The clonotype originates from a young man in good health and CMV-seropositive. The CDR3: CASSASPGTGGIFGYTF. The CDR3 nucleotides are TGCGCCAGCAGCGCCTCACCCGGGACAGGGGGTATATTTGGCTACACCTTC.